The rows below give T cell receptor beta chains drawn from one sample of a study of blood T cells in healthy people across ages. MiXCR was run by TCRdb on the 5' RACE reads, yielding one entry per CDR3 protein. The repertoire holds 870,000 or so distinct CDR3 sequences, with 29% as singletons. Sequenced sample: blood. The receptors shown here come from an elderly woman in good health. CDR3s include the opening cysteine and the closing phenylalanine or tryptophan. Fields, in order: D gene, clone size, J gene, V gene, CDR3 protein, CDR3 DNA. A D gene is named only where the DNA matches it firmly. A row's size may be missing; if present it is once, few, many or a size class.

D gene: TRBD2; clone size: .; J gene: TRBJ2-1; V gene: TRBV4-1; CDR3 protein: CASSQRTAGVINYNEQFF; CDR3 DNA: TGCGCCAGCAGCCAGCGGACGGCGGGGGTCATTAACTACAATGAGCAGTTCTTC
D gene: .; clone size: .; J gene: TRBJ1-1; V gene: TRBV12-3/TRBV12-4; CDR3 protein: CATGTPNTEAFF; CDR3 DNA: TGTGCCACGGGGACACCAAACACTGAAGCTTTCTTT
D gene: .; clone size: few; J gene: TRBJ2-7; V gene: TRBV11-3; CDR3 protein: CASSLGAEYEQYF; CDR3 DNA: TGTGCCAGCAGCTTAGGGGCAGAATACGAGCAGTACTTC
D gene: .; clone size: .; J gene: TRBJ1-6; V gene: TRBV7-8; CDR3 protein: CASRQSRDLLGDNSPLHF; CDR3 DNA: TGTGCCAGCAGGCAGTCCCGGGACCTTCTCGGCGATAATTCACCCCTCCACTTT
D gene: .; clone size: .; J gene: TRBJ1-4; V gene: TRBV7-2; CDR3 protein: CASRQGGGATNEKLFF; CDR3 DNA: TGTGCCAGCAGACAAGGAGGTGGAGCAACTAATGAAAAACTGTTTTTT
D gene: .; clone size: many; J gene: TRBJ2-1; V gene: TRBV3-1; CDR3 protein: CASSPIPRNEQFF; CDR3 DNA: TGTGCCAGCAGCCCTATACCCAGGAATGAGCAGTTCTTC
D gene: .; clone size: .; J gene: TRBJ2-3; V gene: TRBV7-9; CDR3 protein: CASTGGGPIVTDTQYF; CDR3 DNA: TGTGCCAGCACCGGGGGAGGACCCATAGTGACAGATACGCAGTATTTT
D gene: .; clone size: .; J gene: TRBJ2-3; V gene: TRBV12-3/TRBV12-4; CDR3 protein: CASSLAGGVRTDTQYF; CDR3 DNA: TGTGCCAGCAGTTTAGCGGGAGGAGTGCGGACAGATACGCAGTATTTT
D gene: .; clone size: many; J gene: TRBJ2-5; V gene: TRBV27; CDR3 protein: CASSLGRAEPETQYF; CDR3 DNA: TGTGCCAGCAGTTTGGGTAGGGCTGAACCCGAGACCCAGTACTTC
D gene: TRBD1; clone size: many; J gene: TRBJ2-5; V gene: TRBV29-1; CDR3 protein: CSARDRGFGETQYF; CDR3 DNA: TGCAGCGCTCGGGACAGGGGGTTTGGGGAGACCCAGTACTTC
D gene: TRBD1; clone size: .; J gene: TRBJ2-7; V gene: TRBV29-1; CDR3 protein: CSVEETGTANSYEQYF; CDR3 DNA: TGCAGCGTTGAAGAGACTGGGACAGCTAACTCCTACGAGCAGTACTTC
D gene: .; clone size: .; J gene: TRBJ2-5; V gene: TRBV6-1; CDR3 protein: CASREGLRQETQYF; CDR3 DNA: TGTGCCAGCAGGGAAGGGCTTAGACAAGAGACCCAGTACTTC
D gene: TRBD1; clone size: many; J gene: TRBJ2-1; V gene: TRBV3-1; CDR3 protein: CASSQDEGAWSNEQFF; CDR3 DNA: TGTGCCAGCAGCCAAGATGAGGGGGCTTGGTCCAATGAGCAGTTCTTC
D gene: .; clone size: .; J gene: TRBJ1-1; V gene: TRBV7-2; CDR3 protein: CASSFTTADTEAFF; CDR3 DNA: TGTGCCAGCAGCTTTACTACAGCGGACACTGAAGCTTTCTTT
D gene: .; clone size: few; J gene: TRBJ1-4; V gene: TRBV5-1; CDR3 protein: CASSLSGRENEKLFF; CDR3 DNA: TGCGCCAGCAGCTTAAGCGGGAGGGAGAATGAAAAACTGTTTTTT
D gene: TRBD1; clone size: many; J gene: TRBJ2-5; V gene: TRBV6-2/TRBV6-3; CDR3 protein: CASSPYRGLELKTQYF; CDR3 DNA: TGTGCCAGCAGTCCATACAGGGGGCTGGAGTTGAAGACCCAGTACTTC
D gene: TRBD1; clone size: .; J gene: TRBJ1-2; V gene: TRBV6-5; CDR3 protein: CASSYSRQGYGYTF; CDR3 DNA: TGTGCCAGCAGTTACTCGAGACAGGGGTATGGCTACACCTTC
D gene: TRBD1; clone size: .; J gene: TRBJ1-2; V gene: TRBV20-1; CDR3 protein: CSAGPDRDGYTF; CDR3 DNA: TGCAGTGCTGGGCCCGACAGGGATGGCTACACCTTC
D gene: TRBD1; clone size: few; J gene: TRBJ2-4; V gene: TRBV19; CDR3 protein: CASSRQGAGIQYF; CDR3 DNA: TGTGCCAGTAGTCGGCAGGGGGCTGGCATTCAGTACTTC
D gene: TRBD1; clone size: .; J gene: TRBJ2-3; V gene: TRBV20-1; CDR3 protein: CSARGGQGHSTDTQYF; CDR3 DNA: TGCAGTGCTAGGGGGGGACAGGGGCACAGCACAGATACGCAGTATTTT
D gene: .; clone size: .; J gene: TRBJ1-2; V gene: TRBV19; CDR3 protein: CASSPGHTTNDGYTF; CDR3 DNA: TGTGCCAGTAGCCCGGGACACACCACTAACGATGGCTACACCTTC
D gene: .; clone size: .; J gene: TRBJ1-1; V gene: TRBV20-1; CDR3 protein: CSAPDRQNTEAFF; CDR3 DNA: TGCAGTGCTCCAGACAGGCAGAACACTGAAGCTTTCTTT
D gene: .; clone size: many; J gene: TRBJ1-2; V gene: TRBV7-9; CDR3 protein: CASSLRGGDYGYTF; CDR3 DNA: TGTGCCAGCAGCTTACGGGGGGGTGACTATGGCTACACCTTC
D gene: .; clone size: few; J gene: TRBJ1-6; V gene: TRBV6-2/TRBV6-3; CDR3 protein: CASNYRIGNSPLHF; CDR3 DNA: TGTGCCAGCAACTACCGGATTGGTAATTCACCCCTCCACTTT
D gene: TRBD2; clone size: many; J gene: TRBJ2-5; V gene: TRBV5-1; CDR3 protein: CASSQTSGGASKTQYF; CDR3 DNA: TGCGCCAGCAGCCAAACTAGCGGGGGGGCCTCAAAGACCCAGTACTTC
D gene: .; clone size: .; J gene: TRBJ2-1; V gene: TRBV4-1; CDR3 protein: CASSQVWGSRRNEQFF; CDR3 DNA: TGCGCCAGCAGCCAAGTCTGGGGTTCAAGGAGGAATGAGCAGTTCTTC
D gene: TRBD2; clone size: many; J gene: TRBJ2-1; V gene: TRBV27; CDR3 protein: CASSLVSSGGNEQFF; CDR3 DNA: TGCGCCAGCAGCTTGGTCTCTAGCGGGGGCAATGAGCAGTTCTTC
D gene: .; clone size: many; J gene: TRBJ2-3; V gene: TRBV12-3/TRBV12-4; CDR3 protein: CATGTGLTDTQYF; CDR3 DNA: TGTGCCACCGGGACTGGGTTGACAGATACGCAGTATTTT
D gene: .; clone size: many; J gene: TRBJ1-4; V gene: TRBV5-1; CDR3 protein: CASSAGAEDEKLFF; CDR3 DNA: TGCGCCAGCAGCGCGGGGGCAGAAGATGAAAAACTGTTTTTT
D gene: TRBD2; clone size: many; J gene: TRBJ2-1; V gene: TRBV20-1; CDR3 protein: CSARDQRGLGWNEQFF; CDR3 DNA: TGCAGTGCTAGAGATCAGCGGGGCTTGGGGTGGAATGAGCAGTTCTTC
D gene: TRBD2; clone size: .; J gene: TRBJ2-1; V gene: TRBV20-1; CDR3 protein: CSAKGSGEWQFF; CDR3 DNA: TGCAGTGCTAAGGGTAGCGGGGAATGGCAGTTCTTC
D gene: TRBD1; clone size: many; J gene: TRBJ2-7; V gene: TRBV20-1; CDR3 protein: CSAPQRDRWSGEQYF; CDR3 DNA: TGCAGTGCGCCTCAGAGGGACAGGTGGTCGGGCGAGCAGTACTTC
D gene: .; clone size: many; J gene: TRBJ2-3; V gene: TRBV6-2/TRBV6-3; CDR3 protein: CASSYSEDTQYF; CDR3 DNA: TGTGCCAGCAGTTACTCGGAGGATACGCAGTATTTT
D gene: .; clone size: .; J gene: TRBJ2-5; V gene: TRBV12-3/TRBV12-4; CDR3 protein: CASSLRDRPGSETQYF; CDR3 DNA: TGTGCCAGCAGTTTGAGAGATAGGCCCGGTTCGGAGACCCAGTACTTC
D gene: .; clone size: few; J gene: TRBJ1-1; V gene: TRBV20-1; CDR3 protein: CSASFRGWGTEAFF; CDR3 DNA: TGCAGTGCTAGTTTCCGGGGGTGGGGCACTGAAGCTTTCTTT